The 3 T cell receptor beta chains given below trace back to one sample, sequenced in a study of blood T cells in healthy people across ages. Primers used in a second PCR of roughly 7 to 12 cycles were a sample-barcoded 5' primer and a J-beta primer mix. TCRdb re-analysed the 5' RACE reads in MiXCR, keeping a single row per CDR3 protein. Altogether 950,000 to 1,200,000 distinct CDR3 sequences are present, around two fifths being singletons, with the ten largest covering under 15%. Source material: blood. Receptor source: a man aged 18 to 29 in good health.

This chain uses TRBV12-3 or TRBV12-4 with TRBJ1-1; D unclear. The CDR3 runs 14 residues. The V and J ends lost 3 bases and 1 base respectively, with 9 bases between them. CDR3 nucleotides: TGTGCCAGCAGTTTTCGTAAAAGGAACACTGAAGCTTTCTTT. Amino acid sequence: CASSFRKRNTEAFF.

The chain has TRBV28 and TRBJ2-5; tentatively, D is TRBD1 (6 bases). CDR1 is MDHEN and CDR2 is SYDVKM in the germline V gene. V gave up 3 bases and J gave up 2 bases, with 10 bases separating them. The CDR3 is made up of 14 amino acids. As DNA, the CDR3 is TGTGCCAGCAGTTTCCCAGGACAGCAAGAGACCCAGTACTTC. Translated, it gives CASSFPGQQETQYF.

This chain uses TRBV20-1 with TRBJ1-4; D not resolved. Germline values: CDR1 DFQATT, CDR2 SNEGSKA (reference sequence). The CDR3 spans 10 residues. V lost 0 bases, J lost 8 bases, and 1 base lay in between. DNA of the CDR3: TGCAGTGCTAGAGAAGAAAAACTGTTTTTT. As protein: CSAREEKLFF.